This paragraph reports one TCR beta chain. Per the study methods: Amplified reference gene primers provided the basis for estimating nucleated cell counts. Some clones are missing from TCRdb's copy, which holds only in-frame ones; the method was immunoSEQ multiplex PCR. D and trimming come from the DNA, and the V and J calls and clone size come from that table. The sample lists over 150,000 clones, about 80% occurring once. This sample is drawn from a study of blood T cell repertoires in COVID-19. At the level of the study: Sites in the United States, Italy and Spain provided acute and convalescent COVID-19 samples. Sources were T cells, B-cell-depleted T cells, or PBMCs; the material itself was cDNA or gDNA.

This CDR3 spans 15 amino acids. Between the trimmed V and J ends, which lost 2 bases and 2 bases, there was a span of 12 bases. Germline values: CDR1 SNHLY, CDR2 FYNNEI. The sample was peripheral blood. The chain uses TRBV2 and TRBJ1-1; tentative D call: TRBD1 (6 bases). The sequence was collected from a woman aged 55 to 70 with acute or convalescent COVID-19. In DNA form, the CDR3 reads TGTGCCAGCAGTGAACAAGGACAGAGAAACACTGAAGCTTTCTTT. Amino acids: CASSEQGQRNTEAFF. The variable domain in full, with the rest retrieved from reference TRBV2 and TRBJ1-1, is EPEVTQTPSHQVTQMGQEVILRCVPISNHLYFYWYRQILGQKVEFLVSFYNNEISEKSEIFDDQFSVERPDGSNFTLKIRSTKLEDSAMYFCASSEQGQRNTEAFFGQGTRLTVV.